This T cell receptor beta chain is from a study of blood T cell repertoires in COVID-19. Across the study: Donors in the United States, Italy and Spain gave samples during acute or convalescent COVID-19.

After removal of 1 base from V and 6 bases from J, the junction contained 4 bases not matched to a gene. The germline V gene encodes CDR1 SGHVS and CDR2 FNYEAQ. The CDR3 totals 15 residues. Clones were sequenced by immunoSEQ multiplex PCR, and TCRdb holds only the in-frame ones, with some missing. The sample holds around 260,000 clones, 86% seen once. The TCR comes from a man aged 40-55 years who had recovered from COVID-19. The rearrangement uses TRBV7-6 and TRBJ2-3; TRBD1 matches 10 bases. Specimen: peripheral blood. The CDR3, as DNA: TGTGCCAGCAGCTTAGGAGGGACAGGGGCGGATACGCAGTATTTT. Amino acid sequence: CASSLGGTGADTQYF.